This T cell receptor beta chain was captured in a study of regulatory T cells in long-lasting Graves disease. Overall study: Antithyroid drug use was under 3 months in newly diagnosed Graves' patients.

Relying on iRepertoire HTBI primers and Arm-PCR of CDR3 regions, the team built TCR beta libraries. TCRdb processed the multiplex PCR reads anew with MiXCR; each CDR3 protein has one entry. This repertoire shows hundreds of thousands of distinct CDR3 sequences, approximately 12% found once; its top ten account for almost 9%. V shed 1 base, J shed 7 bases, and the junction held 10 bases outside the gene matches. CDR1 is SGHAT, CDR2 FQNNGV, per germline. There are 17 residues in the CDR3. Time point reported: newly diagnosed GD, antithyroid drugs for less than 3 months. Scientists built the TCR library using RNA that was extracted from PBMCs. The peripheral blood volume drawn was 8.5 to 9 milliliters, and it was collected into EDTA tubes. These same records also appear under a second study, on T cells in Graves' hyperthyroidism and ophthalmopathy. That source reports: Graves' hyperthyroidism qualified as stable when ophthalmopathy did not progress within 18 months. Blood samples included most of the expanded thyroid clonotypes exceeding 0.001.

J is TRBJ2-1 and V is TRBV11-2; TRBD2 agrees at 10 bases. The clonotype was recovered from a woman in her twenties or thirties with Graves disease. Sequencing used peripheral blood mononuclear cells (PBMCs), obtained at new diagnosis, from a patient treated with antithyroid drugs. DNA of the CDR3: TGTGCCAGCAGCTTAGTAGGAGCGGGAGGGCCAAGGAATGAGCAGTTCTTC. It yields the protein CASSLVGAGGPRNEQFF.